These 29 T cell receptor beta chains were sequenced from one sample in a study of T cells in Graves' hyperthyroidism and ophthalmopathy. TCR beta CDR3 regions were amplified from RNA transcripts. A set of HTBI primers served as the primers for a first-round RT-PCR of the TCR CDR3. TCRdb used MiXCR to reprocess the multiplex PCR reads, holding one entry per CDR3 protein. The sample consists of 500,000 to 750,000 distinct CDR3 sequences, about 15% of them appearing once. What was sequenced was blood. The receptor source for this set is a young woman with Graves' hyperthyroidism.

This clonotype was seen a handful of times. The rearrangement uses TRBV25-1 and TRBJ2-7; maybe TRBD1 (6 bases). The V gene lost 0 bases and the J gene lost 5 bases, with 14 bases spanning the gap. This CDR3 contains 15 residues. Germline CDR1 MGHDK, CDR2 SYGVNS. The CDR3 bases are TGTGCCAGCAGTGAATATCGGACAGAGCTCAACGAGCAGTACTTC. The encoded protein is CASSEYRTELNEQYF.

The CDR3 coding sequence is TGTGCCAGCAGCCCTCACAGGGGCGCAAACACCATATATTTT. Its protein is CASSPHRGANTIYF. V and J are TRBV6-1 and TRBJ1-3, with 7 bases identical to TRBD1. Germline V gene data show CDR1 as MNHNS and CDR2 as SASEGT. V lost 6 bases to trimming and J lost 6 bases; unmatched junction nucleotides: 8. CDR3 length equals 14 residues.

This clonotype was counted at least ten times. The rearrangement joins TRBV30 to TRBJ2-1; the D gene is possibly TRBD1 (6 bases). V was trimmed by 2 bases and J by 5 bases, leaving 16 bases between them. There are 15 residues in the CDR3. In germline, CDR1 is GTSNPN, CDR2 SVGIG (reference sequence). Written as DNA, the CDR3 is TGTGCCTGGAGTTGGCAGGGGATAAATCACAATGAGCAGTTCTTC. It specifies CAWSWQGINHNEQFF.

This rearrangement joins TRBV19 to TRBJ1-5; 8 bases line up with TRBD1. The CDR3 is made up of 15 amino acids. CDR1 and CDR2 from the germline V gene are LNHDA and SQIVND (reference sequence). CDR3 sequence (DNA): TGTGCAACCTGTAGCAGGGGGCTTTCCAATCAGCCCCAGCATTTT. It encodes CATCSRGLSNQPQHF.

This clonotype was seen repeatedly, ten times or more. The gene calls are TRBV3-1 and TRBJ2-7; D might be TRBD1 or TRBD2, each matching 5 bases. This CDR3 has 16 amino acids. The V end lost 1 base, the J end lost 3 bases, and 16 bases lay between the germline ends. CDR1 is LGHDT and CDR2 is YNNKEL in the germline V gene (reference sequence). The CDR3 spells CASSQGGSRQNYEQYF. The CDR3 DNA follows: TGTGCCAGCAGCCAAGGGGGGTCTCGGCAGAACTACGAGCAGTACTTC.

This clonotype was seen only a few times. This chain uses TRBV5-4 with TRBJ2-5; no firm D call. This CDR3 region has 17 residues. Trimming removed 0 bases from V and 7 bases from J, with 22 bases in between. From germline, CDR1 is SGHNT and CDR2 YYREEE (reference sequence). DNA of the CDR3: TGTGCCAGCAGCTTGGTTTCGGCATGGATAGATGTGGTGACCCAGTACTTC. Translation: CASSLVSAWIDVVTQYF.

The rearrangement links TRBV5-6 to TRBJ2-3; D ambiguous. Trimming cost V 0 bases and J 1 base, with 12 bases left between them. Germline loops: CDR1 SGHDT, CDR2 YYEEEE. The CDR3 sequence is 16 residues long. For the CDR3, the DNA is TGTGCCAGCAGCTTGGTGACCGGGTCTCGCACAGATACGCAGTATTTT. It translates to CASSLVTGSRTDTQYF. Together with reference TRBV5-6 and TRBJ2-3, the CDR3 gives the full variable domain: DAGVTQSPTHLIKTRGQQVTLRCSPKSGHDTVSWYQQALGQGPQFIFQYYEEEERQRGNFPDRFSGHQFPNYSSELNVNALLLGDSALYLCASSLVTGSRTDTQYFGPGTRLTVL.

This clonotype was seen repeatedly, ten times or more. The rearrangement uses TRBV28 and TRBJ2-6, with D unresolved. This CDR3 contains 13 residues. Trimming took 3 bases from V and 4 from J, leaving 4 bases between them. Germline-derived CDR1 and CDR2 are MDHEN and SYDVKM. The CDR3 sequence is CASSFRGANVLTF. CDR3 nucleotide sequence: TGTGCCAGCAGTTTTCGCGGGGCCAACGTCCTGACTTTC.

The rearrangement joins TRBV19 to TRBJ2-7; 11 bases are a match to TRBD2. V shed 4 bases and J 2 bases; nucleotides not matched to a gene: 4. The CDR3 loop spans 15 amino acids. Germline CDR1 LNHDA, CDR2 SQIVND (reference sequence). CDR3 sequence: CASSKTSGITYEQYF. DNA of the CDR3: TGTGCCAGTAGTAAGACTAGCGGGATTACCTACGAGCAGTACTTC.

The CDR3 here is CASSPSLRGTTEAFF. In nucleotides, the CDR3 is TGTGCCAGCAGCCCCTCATTACGGGGAACCACTGAAGCTTTCTTT. The chain recombines TRBV6-4 with TRBJ1-1, with D unclear. CDR3 length equals 15 residues. Germline V gives CDR1 MRHNA, CDR2 SNTAGT. V was clipped by 6 bases and J by 4 bases, with 18 bases between them.

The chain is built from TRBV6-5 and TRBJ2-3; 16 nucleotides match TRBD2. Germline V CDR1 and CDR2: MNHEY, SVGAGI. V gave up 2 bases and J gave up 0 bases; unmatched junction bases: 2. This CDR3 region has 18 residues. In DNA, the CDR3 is TGTGCCAGCAGTTACGGGACTAGCGGGAGGGAAAGCACAGATACGCAGTATTTT. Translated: CASSYGTSGRESTDTQYF.

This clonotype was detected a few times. In DNA form, the CDR3 reads TGTGCCAGCAGCGTCGGGACAGGGGGGATGGATACGCAGTATTTT. This sequence encodes CASSVGTGGMDTQYF. This rearrangement joins TRBV11-3 to TRBJ2-3; TRBD1 agrees at 11 bases. The CDR3 totals 15 residues. V lost 5 bases to trimming and J lost 6 bases; unmatched junction nucleotides: 7. Germline V gene sequence: CDR1 SGHNT, CDR2 YENEEA.

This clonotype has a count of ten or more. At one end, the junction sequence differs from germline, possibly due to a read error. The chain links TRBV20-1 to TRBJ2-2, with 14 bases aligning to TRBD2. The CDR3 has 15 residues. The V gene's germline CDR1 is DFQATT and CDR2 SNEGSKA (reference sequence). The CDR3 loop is CSARGTSGGTGELFF. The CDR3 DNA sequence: TGCAGTGCAAGAGGGACTAGCGGGGGTACCGGGGAGCTGTTTTTT.

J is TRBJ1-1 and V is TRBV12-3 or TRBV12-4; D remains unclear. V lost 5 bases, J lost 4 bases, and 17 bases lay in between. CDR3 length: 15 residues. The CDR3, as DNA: TGTGCCAGCAGTCTACTAGCGGGAGGGCCCACTGAAGCTTTCTTT. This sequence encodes CASSLLAGGPTEAFF.

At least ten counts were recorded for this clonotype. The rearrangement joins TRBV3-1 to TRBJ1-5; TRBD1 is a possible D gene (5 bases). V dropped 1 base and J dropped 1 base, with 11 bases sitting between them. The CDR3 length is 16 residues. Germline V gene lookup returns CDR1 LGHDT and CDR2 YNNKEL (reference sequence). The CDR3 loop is CASSQGVGVSNQPQHF. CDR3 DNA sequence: TGTGCCAGCAGCCAAGGGGTGGGGGTGAGCAATCAGCCCCAGCATTTT.

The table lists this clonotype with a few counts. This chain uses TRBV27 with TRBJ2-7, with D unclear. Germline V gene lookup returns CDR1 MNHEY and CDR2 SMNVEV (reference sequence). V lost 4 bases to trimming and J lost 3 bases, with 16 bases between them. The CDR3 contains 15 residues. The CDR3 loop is CASSYVLGPDYEQYF. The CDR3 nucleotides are TGTGCCAGCAGTTATGTTCTCGGACCGGACTACGAGCAGTACTTC.

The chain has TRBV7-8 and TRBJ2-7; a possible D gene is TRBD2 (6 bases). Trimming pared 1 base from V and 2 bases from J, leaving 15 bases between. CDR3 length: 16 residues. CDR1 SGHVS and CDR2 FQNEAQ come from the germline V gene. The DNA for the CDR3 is TGTGCCAGCAGCTTAGAGGCCCGGATAGCGGCCTACGAGCAGTACTTC. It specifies CASSLEARIAAYEQYF.

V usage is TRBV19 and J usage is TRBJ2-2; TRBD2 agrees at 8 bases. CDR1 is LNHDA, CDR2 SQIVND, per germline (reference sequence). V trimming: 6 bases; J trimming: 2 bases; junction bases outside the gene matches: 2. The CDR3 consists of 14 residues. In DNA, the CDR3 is TGTGCCAGTAGGAGCGGGAGAAACACCGGGGAGCTGTTTTTT. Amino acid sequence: CASRSGRNTGELFF.

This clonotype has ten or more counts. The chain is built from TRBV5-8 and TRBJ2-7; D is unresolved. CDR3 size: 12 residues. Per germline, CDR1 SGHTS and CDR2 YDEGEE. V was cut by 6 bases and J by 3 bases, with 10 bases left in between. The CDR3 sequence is CASKISNYEQYF. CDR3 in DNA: TGTGCCAGCAAGATAAGCAACTACGAGCAGTACTTC.

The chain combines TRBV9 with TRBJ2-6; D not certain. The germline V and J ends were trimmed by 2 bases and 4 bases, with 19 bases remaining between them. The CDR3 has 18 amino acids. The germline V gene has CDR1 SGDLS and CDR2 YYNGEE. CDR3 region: CASSVGGRLVSGANVLTF. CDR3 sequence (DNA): TGTGCCAGCAGCGTTGGCGGACGCCTGGTCTCAGGGGCCAACGTCCTGACTTTC.

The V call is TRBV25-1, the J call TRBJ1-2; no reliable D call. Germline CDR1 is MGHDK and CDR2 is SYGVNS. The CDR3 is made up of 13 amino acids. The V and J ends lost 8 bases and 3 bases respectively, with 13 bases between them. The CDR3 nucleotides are TGTGCCAGCGGCCGGGCCAACGACTATGGCTACACCTTC. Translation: CASGRANDYGYTF.

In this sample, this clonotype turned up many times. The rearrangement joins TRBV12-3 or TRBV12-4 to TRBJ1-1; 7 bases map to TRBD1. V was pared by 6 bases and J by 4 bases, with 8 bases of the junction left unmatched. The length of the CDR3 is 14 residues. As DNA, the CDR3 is TGTGCCAGCAGCCGGACAGGAGGAGGCACTGAAGCTTTCTTT. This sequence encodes CASSRTGGGTEAFF.

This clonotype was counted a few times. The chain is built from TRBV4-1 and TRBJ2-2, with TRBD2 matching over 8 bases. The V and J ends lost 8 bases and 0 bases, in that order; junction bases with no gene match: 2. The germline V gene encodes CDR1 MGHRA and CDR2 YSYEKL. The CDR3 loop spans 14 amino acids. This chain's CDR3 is CASAGGSNTGELFF. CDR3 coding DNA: TGCGCCAGCGCGGGAGGATCGAACACCGGGGAGCTGTTTTTT.

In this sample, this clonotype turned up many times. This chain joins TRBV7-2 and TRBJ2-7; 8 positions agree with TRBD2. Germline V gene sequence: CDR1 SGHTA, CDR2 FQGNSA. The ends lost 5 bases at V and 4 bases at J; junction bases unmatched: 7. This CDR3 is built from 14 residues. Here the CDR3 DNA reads TGTGCCAGCAGCCCGACACGGGGGGGATACGAGCAGTACTTC. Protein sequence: CASSPTRGGYEQYF.

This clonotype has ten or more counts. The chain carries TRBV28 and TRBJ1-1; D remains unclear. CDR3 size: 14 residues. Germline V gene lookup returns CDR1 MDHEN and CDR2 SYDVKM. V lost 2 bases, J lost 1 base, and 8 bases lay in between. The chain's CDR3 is CASSLDLWNTEAFF. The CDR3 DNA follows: TGTGCCAGCAGTTTAGATCTGTGGAACACTGAAGCTTTCTTT.

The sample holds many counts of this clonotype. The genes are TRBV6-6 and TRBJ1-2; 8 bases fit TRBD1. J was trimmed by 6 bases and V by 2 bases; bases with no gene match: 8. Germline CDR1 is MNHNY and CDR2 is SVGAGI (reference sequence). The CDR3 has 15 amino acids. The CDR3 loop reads CASSYARTGLDGYTF. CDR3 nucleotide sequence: TGTGCCAGCAGTTACGCTAGGACAGGGTTGGATGGCTACACCTTC.

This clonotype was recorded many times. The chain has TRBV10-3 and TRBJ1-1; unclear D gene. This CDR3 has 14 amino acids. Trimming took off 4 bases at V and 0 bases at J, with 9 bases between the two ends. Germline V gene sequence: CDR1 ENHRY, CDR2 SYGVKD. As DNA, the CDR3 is TGTGCCATCAGTGCTGGGCAGTTGAACACTGAAGCTTTCTTT. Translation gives CAISAGQLNTEAFF.

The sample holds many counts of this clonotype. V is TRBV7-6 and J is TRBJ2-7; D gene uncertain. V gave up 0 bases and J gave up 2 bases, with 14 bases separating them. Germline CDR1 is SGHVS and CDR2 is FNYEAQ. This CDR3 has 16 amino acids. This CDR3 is CASSLAPPNLAYEQYF. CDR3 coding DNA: TGTGCCAGCAGCTTAGCCCCACCGAACCTCGCCTACGAGCAGTACTTC.

CDR3 amino acids: CSAIGSGQINQPQHF. In nucleotides, the CDR3 is TGCAGTGCTATAGGCTCAGGACAGATAAATCAGCCCCAGCATTTT. The genes are TRBV20-1 and TRBJ1-5, with TRBD1 as a possible D gene (6 bases). V shed 4 bases and J shed 4 bases, with 17 bases lying between them. Germline V gene data show CDR1 as DFQATT and CDR2 as SNEGSKA (reference sequence). This CDR3 has 15 residues.